This TCR beta chain derives from a study of blood T cell repertoires in COVID-19. The overall study: Acute-phase and convalescent COVID-19 samples originated in the United States, Italy and Spain. From T cells, B-cell-depleted T cells, or PBMCs came the material, which was cDNA or gDNA.

The germline V gene encodes CDR1 LNHDA and CDR2 SQIVND (reference sequence). The CDR3 contains 15 residues. The V segment lost 5 bases and the J segment 5 bases; nucleotides outside the gene matches: 10. Sequencing was performed with immunoSEQ multiplex PCR; in TCRdb, only in-frame clones are kept and a portion is missing. The sample yields tens of thousands of clones, 83% seen once. The receptor's source is a man at least 80 years old with active or convalescent COVID-19. Sequences were obtained from peripheral blood. The chain uses TRBV19 and TRBJ2-3; 7 bases line up with TRBD2. CDR3 in DNA: TGTGCCAGTAGTTCGGCGAGCGGGACGATAGATACGCAGTATTTT. The encoded protein is CASSSASGTIDTQYF.